Shown below are 11 T cell receptor beta chains from a single sample sequenced in a study of long-term antiretroviral therapy in people with HIV. Researchers ran immunoSEQ v3.0 at survey level. Profiling relied on immunoSEQ multiplex PCR, and the TCRdb table lists in-frame clones only, not all of them. The sample lists 30,000 to 40,000 clones; roughly four fifths were seen once. This material consisted of unsorted PBMCs, taken 0.3 years after starting antiretroviral therapy. All receptors derive from a man younger than 30 with HIV.

The V call is TRBV7-2, the J call TRBJ2-2; 11 bases agree with TRBD2. The germline gives CDR1 SGHTA, CDR2 FQGNSA. V lost 3 bases to trimming and J lost 6 bases; unmatched junction nucleotides: 12. This CDR3 is 18 amino acids long. The CDR3 coding sequence is TGTGCCAGCAGCTTGGAGGGACTAGCGGAGCTCCACGCCGGGGAGCTGTTTTTT. Residues: CASSLEGLAELHAGELFF.

The rearrangement uses TRBV18 and TRBJ1-3; unclear D gene. The V and J ends lost 4 bases and 4 bases respectively, with 14 bases between them. The CDR3 is 15 amino acids. Germline CDR1 and CDR2: KGHSH and LQKENI. The CDR3 DNA follows: TGTGCCAGCTCACAGGAGGGTTACCGAGGAAACACCATATATTTT. Translating gives CASSQEGYRGNTIYF.

The rearrangement uses TRBV6-5 and TRBJ1-5; no reliable D call. V lost 5 bases and J 6 bases, leaving 8 bases between the germline ends. CDR3 length equals 12 residues. Looked up from germline, CDR1 is MNHEY and CDR2 is SVGAGI. The CDR3 bases are TGTGCCAGCAGTACCTTGGGTCAGCCCCAGCATTTT. This gives the protein CASSTLGQPQHF.

This clone appeared a few times. For the CDR3, the DNA is TGTGCCAGCAGCCAAGAACTATCTAGCACAGATACGCAGTATTTT. Translated, it gives CASSQELSSTDTQYF. The chain recombines TRBV4-2 with TRBJ2-3, with D hard to call. The CDR3 is 15 amino acids. V was cut by 0 bases and J by 0 bases, with 7 bases left in between. Germline V gene sequence: CDR1 LGHNA, CDR2 YNFKEQ.

This chain joins TRBV23-1 and TRBJ2-7; possible D gene TRBD2, 6 bases. TRBV23-1 is noted as an ORF with a role that remains uncertain. This CDR3 spans 16 amino acids. V was cut by 0 bases and J by 4 bases, with 16 bases left in between. The CDR3 is CASSQSITGEWYEQYF. In DNA form, the CDR3 reads TGCGCCAGCAGTCAATCTATAACGGGAGAATGGTACGAGCAGTACTTC.

The J gene is TRBJ2-1, the V gene TRBV6-5; D could derive from TRBD1 or TRBD2 (5 bases each). The germline V gene has CDR1 MNHEY and CDR2 SVGAGI. Between the trimmed V and J ends, which lost 2 bases and 5 bases, there was a span of 13 bases. The CDR3 consists of 15 residues. The CDR3, as DNA: TGTGCCAGCAGTTACCCCCAGCCGGGACACAATGAGCAGTTCTTC. It translates to CASSYPQPGHNEQFF.

This sequence joins TRBV5-3 and TRBJ1-1; perhaps TRBD1 as D (6 bases). TRBV5-3 is filed as an ORF, its function uncertain. V lost 7 bases and J 3 bases, leaving 13 bases between the germline ends. This CDR3 is 13 amino acids long. The CDR3 is CARDPGQDTEAFF. CDR3 nucleotide sequence: TGTGCCAGAGATCCGGGACAAGACACTGAAGCTTTCTTT.

The gene calls are TRBV14 and TRBJ2-1; 7 positions agree with TRBD2. The CDR3 spans 17 residues. Germline loops: CDR1 SGHDN, CDR2 FVKESK. Unmatched junction bases numbered 12, after V lost 5 bases and J lost 2 bases. The CDR3 region has the DNA TGTGCCAGCAGCGTAGGACCAGGACTAGGTGCCTACAATGAGCAGTTCTTC. Its translation: CASSVGPGLGAYNEQFF.

The V call is TRBV5-1, the J call TRBJ1-1; D unresolved. CDR3 length equals 14 residues. Trimming removed 1 base from V and 1 base from J, with 8 bases in between. Germline V gene lookup returns CDR1 SGHRS and CDR2 YFSETQ. The CDR3 sequence is CASSLITENTEAFF. The CDR3 DNA reads TGCGCCAGCAGCTTGATTACAGAGAACACTGAAGCTTTCTTT. The whole variable domain, filled in from reference TRBV5-1 and TRBJ1-1, reads KAGVTQTPRYLIKTRGQQVTLSCSPISGHRSVSWYQQTPGQGLQFLFEYFSETQRNKGNFPGRFSGRQFSNSRSEMNVSTLELGDSALYLCASSLITENTEAFFGQGTRLTVV.

The chain uses TRBV27 and TRBJ1-2; TRBD1 matches 7 bases. The CDR3 consists of 13 residues. Per the germline V gene, CDR1 is MNHEY and CDR2 is SMNVEV (reference sequence). V lost 11 bases and J lost 1; bases outside the gene matches: 7. The CDR3 DNA reads TGTGCCGTCCGGGGGGACAGTAACTATGGCTACACCTTC. It codes for CAVRGDSNYGYTF.

V and J are TRBV28 and TRBJ1-2; 8 bases map to TRBD1. The V and J ends lost 8 bases and 7 bases, in that order; junction bases with no gene match: 6. The CDR3 is made up of 12 amino acids. The germline CDR1 and CDR2 sequences are MDHEN and SYDVKM. The CDR3 sequence: CASEDRASGYTF. CDR3 nucleotides: TGTGCCAGCGAGGACAGGGCTTCTGGCTACACCTTC.